The next 20 T cell receptor beta chains were all read from a single sample in a study of T cell responses to AZD1222 COVID-19 vaccine. The repertoire was sequenced with immunoSEQ multiplex PCR; TCRdb's copy has only in-frame clones and lacks some. The repertoire consists of roughly 150,000 clones, with roughly nine tenths occurring once and the leading ten covering 5.5% to 8%. Sequenced here: peripheral blood, sampled after recovery from COVID-19. The origin of the receptors is an adult who had recovered from COVID-19.

The chain is built from TRBV9 and TRBJ1-2; D is unresolved. Germline CDR1 is SGDLS and CDR2 is YYNGEE. This CDR3 has 14 residues. The V and J ends lost 4 bases and 5 bases respectively, with 15 bases between them. The CDR3 region is CASSPQTLGYGYTF. CDR3 DNA: TGTGCCAGCAGCCCACAGACATTAGGGTATGGCTACACCTTC.

V gene TRBV27 combines with J gene TRBJ1-5; possibly TRBD1 for D (5 bases). Trimming removed 5 bases at V and 7 bases at J, with 12 bases between. The CDR3 is 13 amino acids. Germline assignment: CDR1 MNHEY and CDR2 SMNVEV (reference sequence). The CDR3 here is CASSPRELQPQHF. The DNA for the CDR3 is TGTGCCAGCAGTCCCAGGGAGTTGCAGCCCCAGCATTTT.

This sequence joins TRBV4-3 and TRBJ2-7; D perhaps matches TRBD1 (7 bases). V gave up 4 bases and J gave up 2 bases, with 15 bases separating them. CDR1 is LGHNA, CDR2 YSLEER, per germline. The CDR3 loop spans 15 amino acids. DNA for the CDR3: TGCGCCAGCAGCCGCGGGACAGCGACTACCTACGAGCAGTACTTC. Its protein is CASSRGTATTYEQYF.

The chain recombines TRBV5-6 with TRBJ2-7; D ambiguous. Between the trimmed V and J ends, which lost 1 base and 0 bases, there was a span of 5 bases. The CDR3 spans 13 residues. Per germline, CDR1 SGHDT and CDR2 YYEEEE. DNA of the CDR3: TGTGCCAGCAGCTTGACAAACTCCTACGAGCAGTACTTC. Protein: CASSLTNSYEQYF.

V and J are TRBV15 and TRBJ1-6; possibly TRBD1 for D (5 bases). Trimming took 0 bases from V and 6 from J, leaving 21 bases between them. From germline, CDR1 is LNHNV and CDR2 YYDKDF (reference sequence). The CDR3 sequence is 19 residues long. The CDR3 DNA sequence: TGTGCCACCAGCAGAGATTATCGTGGGGTTGGGGGGGGTAATTCACCCCTCCACTTT. Residues: CATSRDYRGVGGGNSPLHF.

The chain recombines TRBV19 with TRBJ1-2, with 7 nucleotides matching TRBD1. Germline values: CDR1 LNHDA, CDR2 SQIVND (reference sequence). The CDR3 is made up of 16 amino acids. With V trimmed by 3 bases and J by 1 base, 8 bases remained unmatched. The CDR3 nucleotides read TGTGCCAGTAGTATCCGGGAGGGACAGTTTAACTATGGCTACACCTTC. Its protein is CASSIREGQFNYGYTF.

The rearrangement joins TRBV9 to TRBJ1-6; 7 nucleotides match TRBD1. The CDR3 covers 14 residues. The germline V gene encodes CDR1 SGDLS and CDR2 YYNGEE. J was trimmed by 10 bases and V by 3 bases; bases with no gene match: 7. CDR3 sequence reads: CASSATGVSSPLHF. The CDR3 region has the DNA TGTGCCAGCAGCGCAACAGGGGTATCCTCACCCCTCCACTTT.

This sequence joins TRBV10-2 and TRBJ2-1; the match to TRBD1 covers 8 bases. CDR3 length: 17 residues. The junction had 14 bases not matched to a gene; V was cut back by 7 bases and J by 3 bases. CDR1 is WSHSY, CDR2 SAAADI, per germline. The CDR3 DNA is TGCGCCAGCAACCAACGGGGCGGGACAGGTGTCTACAATGAGCAGTTCTTC. Translating gives CASNQRGGTGVYNEQFF.

CDR3 region: CASSPLEAAFEAFF. CDR3 nucleotides: TGTGCCAGCTCACCCCTTGAGGCGGCCTTTGAAGCTTTCTTT. The V call is TRBV18, the J call TRBJ1-1; D uncertain. This CDR3 spans 14 amino acids. CDR1 and CDR2 from the germline V gene are KGHSH and LQKENI. Deletions cut 3 bases from V and 7 bases from J, with 15 bases between.

The chain carries TRBV5-1 and TRBJ2-1; D call uncertain. From germline, CDR1 is SGHRS and CDR2 YFSETQ. The V gene lost 1 base and the J gene lost 8 bases, with 4 bases spanning the gap. The CDR3 has 11 amino acids. The CDR3 region has the DNA TGCGCCAGCAGCTTGCGAGATGAGCAGTTCTTC. Translated, it gives CASSLRDEQFF.

The rearrangement joins TRBV5-1 to TRBJ2-6; tentative D call: TRBD2 (5 bases). Trimming cost V 0 bases and J 4 bases, with 8 bases left between them. Germline lookup yields CDR1 SGHRS and CDR2 YFSETQ. This CDR3 comprises 15 residues. As DNA, the CDR3 is TGCGCCAGCAGCTTGGGAGGGTTCGGGGCCAACGTCCTGACTTTC. Amino acids: CASSLGGFGANVLTF.

The V call is TRBV28, the J call TRBJ1-3; D is ambiguous. Trimming took off 9 bases at V and 7 bases at J, with 7 bases between the two ends. Germline CDR1 MDHEN, CDR2 SYDVKM. The CDR3 is 10 amino acids. The CDR3 loop is CASMSNTIYF. CDR3 DNA: TGTGCCAGTATGAGTAACACCATATATTTT.

The chain employs TRBV9 and TRBJ2-2, with 11 bases fitting TRBD2. The V gene's germline CDR1 is SGDLS and CDR2 YYNGEE. The CDR3 sequence is 19 residues long. With 4 bases clipped from V and 4 bases from J, the junction kept 15 bases outside the gene matches. This CDR3 is CASSPPNLIAGGGTGELFF. DNA for the CDR3: TGTGCCAGCAGCCCCCCAAACCTAATAGCGGGGGGGGGCACCGGGGAGCTGTTTTTT. Full variable domain (remainder filled in from reference TRBV9 and TRBJ2-2): DSGVTQTPKHLITATGQRVTLRCSPRSGDLSVYWYQQSLDQGLQFLIQYYNGEERAKGNILERFSAQQFPDLHSELNLSSLELGDSALYFCASSPPNLIAGGGTGELFFGEGSRLTVL.

The gene calls are TRBV5-4 and TRBJ2-2; TRBD1 matches 8 bases. The CDR3 totals 14 residues. Losses at the gene ends were 0 bases for V and 5 bases for J; bases not matched to a gene: 0. Germline CDR1 is SGHNT and CDR2 is YYREEE (reference sequence). CDR3: CASSLGQGTGELFF. CDR3 nucleotides: TGTGCCAGCAGCTTGGGACAGGGGACCGGGGAGCTGTTTTTT.

This chain joins TRBV27 and TRBJ1-1, with D unresolved. The V end lost 8 bases, the J end lost 3 bases, and 7 bases lay between the germline ends. The CDR3 extends over 11 amino acids. The V gene's germline CDR1 is MNHEY and CDR2 SMNVEV (reference sequence). The DNA of the CDR3 is TGTGCCAGCCGGCGGGACACTGAAGCTTTCTTT. The encoded protein is CASRRDTEAFF.

The gene calls are TRBV28 and TRBJ2-5, with D tentatively TRBD2 (5 bases). This CDR3 is built from 14 residues. The germline V and J ends were trimmed by 5 bases and 0 bases, with 10 bases remaining between them. Germline CDR1 MDHEN, CDR2 SYDVKM. The CDR3 protein is CASSPADHQETQYF. Written as DNA, the CDR3 is TGTGCCAGCAGTCCAGCGGACCACCAAGAGACCCAGTACTTC.

Only a few counts were recorded for this clone. This sequence joins TRBV6-5 and TRBJ1-3; D gene unclear. Germline assignment: CDR1 MNHEY and CDR2 SVGAGI. The CDR3 extends over 15 amino acids. V lost 4 bases to trimming and J lost 3 bases, with 13 bases between them. DNA of the CDR3: TGTGCCAGCAGTTCTGGGAGGTCGAATGGAAACACCATATATTTT. Amino acid sequence: CASSSGRSNGNTIYF.

On this clone: This sample also contains other DNA sequences that code for the same CDR3. The chain links TRBV12-3 or TRBV12-4 to TRBJ2-7, with 10 positions matching TRBD1. CDR3 length equals 13 residues. V shed 5 bases and J 4 bases; nucleotides not matched to a gene: 2. This chain's CDR3 is CASSPDRGYEQYF. The CDR3 DNA sequence: TGTGCCAGCAGTCCGGACAGGGGGTACGAGCAGTACTTC.

This CDR3 is CASSPLIGKNTEAFF. The CDR3 coding sequence is TGTGCCAGCAGCCCTTTAATTGGTAAGAACACTGAAGCTTTCTTT. The V call is TRBV7-2, the J call TRBJ1-1; D is ambiguous. V was cut by 5 bases and J by 1 base, with 14 bases left in between. The CDR3 loop spans 15 amino acids. Per germline, CDR1 SGHTA and CDR2 FQGNSA.

This chain connects TRBV5-6 to TRBJ2-7, with D unclear. Per germline, CDR1 SGHDT and CDR2 YYEEEE. Trimming took off 2 bases at V and 2 bases at J, with 8 bases between the two ends. The CDR3 consists of 13 residues. CDR3 loop: CASSLSSTYEQYF. CDR3 coding DNA: TGTGCCAGCAGCTTATCTTCGACCTACGAGCAGTACTTC.